A selection of T cell receptor beta chains follows, all from one sample in a study of CD8 T cells in cerebrospinal fluid in Alzheimer's disease. TCRdb reprocessed the 10x single-cell sequencing reads, with one entry per CDR3 protein and no DNA. Its listing shows 950 to 1,500 distinct CDR3 sequences. Sequenced: cerebrospinal fluid. These receptors came from a human donor with Alzheimer's disease. CDR3s include the opening cysteine and the closing phenylalanine or tryptophan. Fields, in order: clone size, V gene, J gene, CDR3 protein. Only part of the rows carry a size: once, few, many, or a class if the clone is expanded.

medium-sized,TRBV5-1,TRBJ2-1,CASSLVGFHNEQFF
medium-sized,TRBV11-3,TRBJ2-2,CASSPARTANTGELFF
large,TRBV11-2,TRBJ2-5,CASSLGWGRSETQYF
large,TRBV7-2,TRBJ2-7,CASSLTRSSGGYEQYF
medium-sized,TRBV28,TRBJ2-1,CASSFLVIGLGQSSYNEQFF
NA,TRBV2,TRBJ2-7,CASIPGLAGESSYEQYF
medium-sized,TRBV20-1,TRBJ2-7,CSARNGGGTNYEQYF
medium-sized,TRBV5-1,TRBJ1-1,CASSLGGGVNTEAFF
medium-sized,TRBV5-1,TRBJ1-2,CASSLARDRSTHGYTF
medium-sized,TRBV25-1,TRBJ1-1,CASTEGVGEAFF
large,TRBV7-2,TRBJ2-7,CASSLDGGREQYF
medium-sized,TRBV5-1,TRBJ2-7,CASSLAQVGDEQYF
medium-sized,TRBV6-1,TRBJ2-5,CASSEVPGGGETQYF
medium-sized,TRBV24-1,TRBJ1-4,CATSDGQGSNNEKLFF
large,TRBV7-9,TRBJ2-7,CASSLVQGPNEQYF
medium-sized,TRBV2,TRBJ1-4,CASSIGRGNEKLFF
medium-sized,TRBV9,TRBJ1-3,CASSVGGNTGHSGNTIYF
NA,TRBV5-4,TRBJ1-2,CASSLRGAVYGYTF
medium-sized,TRBV6-6,TRBJ1-6,CASQKTGPFSGSPLHF
large,TRBV28,TRBJ2-7,CASSSPGQSYEQYF
medium-sized,TRBV4-1,TRBJ2-2,CASSQDISSGGNTGELFF
NA,TRBV5-4,TRBJ1-6,CASSLGRLKESPLHF
large,TRBV6-6,TRBJ2-3,CASSYSLFTDTQYF
large,TRBV4-2,TRBJ2-1,CASSPTTGTSLYNEQFF
medium-sized,TRBV4-1,TRBJ1-4,CASSRAENEKLFF
medium-sized,TRBV28,TRBJ1-1,CASSFPGQGPNTEAFF
medium-sized,TRBV4-2,TRBJ2-1,CASSQVTGLNNEQFF
medium-sized,TRBV27,TRBJ1-1,CASQPPFGAEAFF
medium-sized,TRBV9,TRBJ2-3,CASNPGWGTDTQYF
medium-sized,TRBV6-1,TRBJ1-3,CASSEVGRVNSGNTIYF
large,TRBV7-9,TRBJ2-2,CASSGGSASGRFVGELFF
medium-sized,TRBV19,TRBJ2-7,CASSRGIAYEQYF
medium-sized,TRBV18,TRBJ1-1,CASSLGGQGVDEAFF
large,TRBV14,TRBJ1-1,CASSQQFKEEAFF
medium-sized,TRBV15,TRBJ2-7,CATSTGTVNYEQYF
medium-sized,TRBV5-5,TRBJ1-6,CASSLAQGRYSPLHF
medium-sized,TRBV5-1,TRBJ1-2,CASSYNSQANYGYTF
large,TRBV2,TRBJ2-5,CASSEGVRTETQYF
medium-sized,TRBV20-1,TRBJ2-7,CSARTGTGVNSPYEQYF
medium-sized,TRBV5-5,TRBJ1-5,CASSWGAGGNQPQHF
medium-sized,TRBV5-1,TRBJ2-7,CASSLGQGIHEQYF
medium-sized,TRBV10-3,TRBJ2-3,CAISEQLTPSTDTQYF
large,TRBV5-1,TRBJ2-2,CASSRQTGRLGTGELFF
medium-sized,TRBV2,TRBJ2-7,CASSPTTASYEQYF
medium-sized,TRBV19,TRBJ1-1,CASSEPTDTEAFF
medium-sized,TRBV6-1,TRBJ1-5,CASRETGSNQPQHF
large,TRBV10-3,TRBJ2-3,CASGTSGTDTQYF
NA,TRBV5-6,TRBJ1-2,CASSLFRDRFYGYTF
medium-sized,TRBV18,TRBJ1-1,CASSPLQGQNTEAFF
medium-sized,TRBV21-1,TRBJ2-7,CASSITGARRKEYF
large,TRBV27,TRBJ2-5,CASKIPGQETQYF
medium-sized,TRBV5-1,TRBJ2-2,CASSSQGALGGELFF
medium-sized,TRBV24-1,TRBJ2-1,CATSDATTGFQTWQFF
medium-sized,TRBV20-1,TRBJ2-3,CSARGPTSGGAWTDTQYF
medium-sized,TRBV5-1,TRBJ1-2,CASSSTGDGYTF